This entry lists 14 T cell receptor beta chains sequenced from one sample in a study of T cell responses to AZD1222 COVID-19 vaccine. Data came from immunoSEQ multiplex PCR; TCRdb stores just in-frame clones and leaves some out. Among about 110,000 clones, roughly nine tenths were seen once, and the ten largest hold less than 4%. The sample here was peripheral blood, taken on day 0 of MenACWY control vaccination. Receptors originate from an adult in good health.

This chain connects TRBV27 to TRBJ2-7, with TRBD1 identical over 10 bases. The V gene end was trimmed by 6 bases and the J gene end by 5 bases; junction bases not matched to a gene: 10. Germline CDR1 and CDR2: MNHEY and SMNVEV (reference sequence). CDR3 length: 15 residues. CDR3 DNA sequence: TGTGCCAGCAGGGACCAGGGGACAGGGGACAACGAGCAGTACTTC. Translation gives CASRDQGTGDNEQYF.

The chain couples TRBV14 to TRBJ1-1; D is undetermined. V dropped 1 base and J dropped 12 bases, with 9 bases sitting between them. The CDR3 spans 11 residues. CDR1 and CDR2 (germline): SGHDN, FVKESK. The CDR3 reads CASSQGPLTFF. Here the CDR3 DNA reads TGTGCCAGCAGCCAAGGTCCATTAACTTTCTTT.

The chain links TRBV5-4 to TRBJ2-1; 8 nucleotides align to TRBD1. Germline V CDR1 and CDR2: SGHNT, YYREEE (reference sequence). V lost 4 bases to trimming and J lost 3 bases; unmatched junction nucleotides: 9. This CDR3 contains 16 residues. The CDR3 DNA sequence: TGTGCCAGCAGCCACCCGACAGGGGTTGACTACAATGAGCAGTTCTTC. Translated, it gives CASSHPTGVDYNEQFF.

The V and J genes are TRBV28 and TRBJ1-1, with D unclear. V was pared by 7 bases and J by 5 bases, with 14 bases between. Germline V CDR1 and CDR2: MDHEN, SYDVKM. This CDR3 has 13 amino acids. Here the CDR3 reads CASIRSLGTEAFF. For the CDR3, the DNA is TGTGCCAGCATCCGATCCTTAGGGACTGAAGCTTTCTTT.

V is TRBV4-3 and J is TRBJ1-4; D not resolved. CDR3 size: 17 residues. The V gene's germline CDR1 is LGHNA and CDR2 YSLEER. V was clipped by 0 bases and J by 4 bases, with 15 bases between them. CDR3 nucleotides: TGCGCCAGCAGCCAAGATTGGGAGGCAGCTAGTAATGAAAAACTGTTTTTT. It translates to CASSQDWEAASNEKLFF.

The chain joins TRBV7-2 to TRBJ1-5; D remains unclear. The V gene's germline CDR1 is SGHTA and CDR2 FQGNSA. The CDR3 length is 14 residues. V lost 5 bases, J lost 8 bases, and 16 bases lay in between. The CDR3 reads CASSHRPGREPQHF. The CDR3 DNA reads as TGTGCCAGCAGCCACCGACCCGGGAGGGAGCCCCAGCATTTT.

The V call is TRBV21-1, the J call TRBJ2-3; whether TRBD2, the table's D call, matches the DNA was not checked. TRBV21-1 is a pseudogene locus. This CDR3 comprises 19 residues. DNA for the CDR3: TGTGCCAGCACCCCGGGGTGTCCCGACTATCTACTAACGACAGATACGCAGTATTTT. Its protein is CASTPGCPDYLLTTDTQYF.

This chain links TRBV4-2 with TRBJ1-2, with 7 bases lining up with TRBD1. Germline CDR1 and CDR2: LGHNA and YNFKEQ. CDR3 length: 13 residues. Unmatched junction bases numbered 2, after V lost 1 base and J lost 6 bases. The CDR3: CASSQAGGHGYTF. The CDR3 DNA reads TGTGCCAGCAGCCAAGCAGGGGGGCATGGCTACACCTTC.

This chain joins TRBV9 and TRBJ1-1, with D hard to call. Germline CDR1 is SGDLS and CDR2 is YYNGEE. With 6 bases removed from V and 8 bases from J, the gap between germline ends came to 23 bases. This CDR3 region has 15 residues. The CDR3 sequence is CASKKNGRRANEAFF. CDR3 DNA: TGTGCCAGCAAGAAGAATGGACGAAGGGCAAACGAAGCTTTCTTT.

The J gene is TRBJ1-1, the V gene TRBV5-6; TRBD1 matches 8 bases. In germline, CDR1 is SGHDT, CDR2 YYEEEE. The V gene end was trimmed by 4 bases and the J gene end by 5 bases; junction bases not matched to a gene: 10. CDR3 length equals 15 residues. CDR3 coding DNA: TGTGCCAGCAGCCTACGACAGGGGCGGGGGACTGAAGCTTTCTTT. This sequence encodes CASSLRQGRGTEAFF.

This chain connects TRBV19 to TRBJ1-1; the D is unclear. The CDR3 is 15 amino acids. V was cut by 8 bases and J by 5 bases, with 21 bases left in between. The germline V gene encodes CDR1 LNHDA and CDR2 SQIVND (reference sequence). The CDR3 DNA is TGTGCCAGTTCTCCGGGAAACCGAGTACGTACTGAAGCTTTCTTT. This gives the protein CASSPGNRVRTEAFF.

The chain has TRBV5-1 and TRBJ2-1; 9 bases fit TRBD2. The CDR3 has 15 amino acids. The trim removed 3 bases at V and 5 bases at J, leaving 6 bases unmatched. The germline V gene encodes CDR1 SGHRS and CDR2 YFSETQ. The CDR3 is CASSSSGGLHNEQFF. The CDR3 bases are TGCGCCAGCAGCTCAAGCGGGGGGTTACACAATGAGCAGTTCTTC.

CDR3 sequence: CASSAGTGGVYGYTF. As DNA, the CDR3 is TGTGCCAGCAGCGCGGGGACAGGGGGTGTCTATGGCTACACCTTC. V and J are TRBV5-4 and TRBJ1-2, with TRBD1 matching 11 bases. CDR1 and CDR2 (germline): SGHNT, YYREEE (reference sequence). The CDR3 runs to 15 residues. Trimming removed 4 bases from V and 4 bases from J; junction bases left unmatched: 6.

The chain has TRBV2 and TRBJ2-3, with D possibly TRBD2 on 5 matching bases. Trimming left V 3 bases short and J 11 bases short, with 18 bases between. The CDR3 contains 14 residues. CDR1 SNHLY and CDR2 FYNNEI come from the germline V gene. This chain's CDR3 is CASSDGRIPDLQYF. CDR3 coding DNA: TGTGCCAGCAGTGATGGGAGAATTCCAGATTTGCAGTATTTT.